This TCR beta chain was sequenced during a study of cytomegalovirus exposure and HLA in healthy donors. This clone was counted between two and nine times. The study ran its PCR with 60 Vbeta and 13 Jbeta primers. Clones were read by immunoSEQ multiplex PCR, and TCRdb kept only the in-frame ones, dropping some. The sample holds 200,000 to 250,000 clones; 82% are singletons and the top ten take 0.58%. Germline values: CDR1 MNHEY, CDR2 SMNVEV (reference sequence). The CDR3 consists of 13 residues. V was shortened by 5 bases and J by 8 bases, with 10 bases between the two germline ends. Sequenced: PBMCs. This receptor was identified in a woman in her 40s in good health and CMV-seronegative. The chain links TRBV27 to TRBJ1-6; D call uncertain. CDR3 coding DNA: TGTGCCAGCAGTCTAAACGTAGATTCACCCCTCCACTTT. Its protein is CASSLNVDSPLHF.